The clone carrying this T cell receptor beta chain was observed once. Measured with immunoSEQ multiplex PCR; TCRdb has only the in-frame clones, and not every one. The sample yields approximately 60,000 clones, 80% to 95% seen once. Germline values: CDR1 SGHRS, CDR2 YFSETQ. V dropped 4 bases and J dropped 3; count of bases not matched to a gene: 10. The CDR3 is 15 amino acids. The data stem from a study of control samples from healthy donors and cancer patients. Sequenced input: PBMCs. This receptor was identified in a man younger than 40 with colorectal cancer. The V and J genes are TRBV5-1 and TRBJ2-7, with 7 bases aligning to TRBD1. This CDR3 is CASSLGTANGYEQYF. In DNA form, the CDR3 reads TGCGCCAGCAGCCTCGGGACAGCCAATGGCTACGAGCAGTACTTC.